The 26 T cell receptor beta chains listed next were all sequenced from one sample in a study of neurological immune-mediated disorders. Regarding time point: longitudinal time-point 1 (baseline). TCRdb re-derived calls from the 5' RACE reads in MiXCR, one entry per CDR3 protein. The sample includes fewer than 55,000 distinct CDR3 sequences, 10% of them seen just once. Sequencing input: PBMCs. The receptors here all came from a woman aged 40 to 50 in good health.

In its sample, this clonotype was seen many times. This sequence joins TRBV15 and TRBJ2-7; D gene ambiguous. This CDR3 contains 14 residues. V was trimmed by 0 bases and J by 3 bases, leaving 9 bases between them. Germline assignment: CDR1 LNHNV and CDR2 YYDKDF (reference sequence). The CDR3 is CATSRDLGGYEQYF. The DNA of the CDR3 is TGTGCCACCAGCAGAGATCTGGGCGGCTACGAGCAGTACTTC.

This clonotype showed up many times. The CDR3 spells CASSLGGGLTDTQYF. The CDR3 DNA reads TGTGCCAGCAGTCTAGGGGGCGGGCTCACAGATACGCAGTATTTT. This sequence joins TRBV12-3 or TRBV12-4 and TRBJ2-3; 7 positions agree with TRBD1. J was trimmed by 2 bases and V by 5 bases; bases with no gene match: 7. The CDR3 is 15 amino acids.

The table lists this clonotype with many counts. CDR3: CATSRGVTSESYNEQFF. In DNA form, the CDR3 reads TGTGCCACCAGCAGGGGAGTGACTAGCGAGTCCTACAATGAGCAGTTCTTC. The chain uses TRBV15 and TRBJ2-1; 8 bases map to TRBD2. This CDR3 has 17 residues. CDR1 is LNHNV, CDR2 YYDKDF, per germline (reference sequence). The trim removed 3 bases at V and 1 base at J, leaving 8 bases unmatched.

This clonotype came up many times. The CDR3 protein is CASSPIRSGELFF. CDR3 nucleotide sequence: TGTGCCAGCAGCCCCATCAGGTCCGGGGAGCTGTTTTTT. The chain joins TRBV7-2 to TRBJ2-2; D unresolved. Trimming shortened V by 5 bases and J by 6 bases, and 10 bases separated the two germline ends. This CDR3 has 13 amino acids. Germline lookup yields CDR1 SGHTA and CDR2 FQGNSA.

This clonotype appeared many times. DNA of the CDR3: TGCGCCAGCAGCTTGGAGGCGGGGGCCCGATCCGGGCCCCAGCATTTT. Translation gives CASSLEAGARSGPQHF. The genes are TRBV5-1 and TRBJ1-5; weak D call: TRBD1 (6 bases). V was clipped by 0 bases and J by 9 bases, with 19 bases between them. From germline, CDR1 is SGHRS and CDR2 YFSETQ. The CDR3 is made up of 16 amino acids.

This clonotype showed up just a few times. The genes are TRBV14 and TRBJ2-3; 9 bases fit TRBD2. The V segment lost 4 bases and the J segment 2 bases; nucleotides outside the gene matches: 1. Germline assignment: CDR1 SGHDN and CDR2 FVKESK. The CDR3 spans 14 residues. The DNA for the CDR3 is TGTGCCAGCAGCCTAGCGGGGGTCACAGATACGCAGTATTTT. The encoded protein is CASSLAGVTDTQYF. Drawing the rest from reference TRBV14 and TRBJ2-3, the complete variable domain is EAGVTQFPSHSVIEKGQTVTLRCDPISGHDNLYWYRRVMGKEIKFLLHFVKESKQDESGMPNNRFLAERTGGTYSTLKVQPAELEDSGVYFCASSLAGVTDTQYFGPGTRLTVL.

This clonotype was picked up many times. The V gene is TRBV5-1, the J gene TRBJ2-7; TRBD1 matches at 8 bases. Germline lookup yields CDR1 SGHRS and CDR2 YFSETQ. CDR3 length equals 16 residues. With 0 bases clipped from V and 5 bases from J, the junction kept 10 bases outside the gene matches. The CDR3 region is CASSLAAARGLNEQYF. CDR3 bases: TGCGCCAGCAGCTTGGCCGCGGCCAGGGGGCTCAACGAGCAGTACTTC.

This clonotype was picked up a small number of times. This chain links TRBV5-4 with TRBJ2-1, with 11 bases aligning to TRBD2. The CDR3 length is 22 residues. Unmatched junction bases numbered 21, after V lost 4 bases and J lost 0 bases. Germline assignment: CDR1 SGHNT and CDR2 YYREEE (reference sequence). CDR3 amino acids: CASSPWPGTSGETKSSYNEQFF. The CDR3 nucleotides read TGTGCCAGCAGCCCCTGGCCCGGGACTAGCGGCGAAACGAAGAGCTCCTACAATGAGCAGTTCTTC.

Many counts were recorded for this clonotype. The chain links TRBV10-3 to TRBJ2-1; the match to TRBD1 covers 9 bases. The V gene's germline CDR1 is ENHRY and CDR2 SYGVKD. Trimming at V came to 6 bases and at J to 5 bases, leaving 2 bases not matched to a gene. The CDR3 consists of 13 residues. The CDR3 protein is CAIRGQGDNEQFF. CDR3 nucleotides: TGTGCCATCAGGGGACAGGGTGACAATGAGCAGTTCTTC.

This clonotype was seen many times. J is TRBJ2-6 and V is TRBV29-1; 9 bases line up with TRBD1. Germline CDR1 SQVTM, CDR2 ANQGSEA. This CDR3 is 16 amino acids long. Unmatched junction bases numbered 8, after V lost 6 bases and J lost 2 bases. CDR3 in amino acids: CSVQQGAVAGANVLTF. The DNA for the CDR3 is TGCAGCGTCCAACAGGGGGCTGTAGCTGGGGCCAACGTCCTGACTTTC. The variable domain in full, with the rest retrieved from reference TRBV29-1 and TRBJ2-6, is SAVISQKPSRDICQRGTSLTIQCQVDSQVTMMFWYRQQPGQSLTLIATANQGSEATYESGFVIDKFPISRPNLTFSTLTVSNMSPEDSSIYLCSVQQGAVAGANVLTFGAGSRLTVL.

The chain employs TRBV5-1 and TRBJ2-2; the D is unclear. CDR3 length: 15 residues. V lost 6 bases to trimming and J lost 0 bases, with 12 bases between them. Germline values: CDR1 SGHRS, CDR2 YFSETQ. The CDR3 protein is CASMQTFTNTGELFF. CDR3 in DNA: TGCGCCAGCATGCAGACATTTACGAACACCGGGGAGCTGTTTTTT.

The CDR3 DNA reads as TGTGCCAGCAGCAGACCCGGGACAGGGGATCCGAATGAGCAGTTCTTC. It yields the protein CASSRPGTGDPNEQFF. The chain couples TRBV7-8 to TRBJ2-1; TRBD1 agrees at 10 bases. CDR3 size: 16 residues. V lost 5 bases and J lost 7; bases outside the gene matches: 11. Germline-derived CDR1 and CDR2 are SGHVS and FQNEAQ.

This clonotype was recorded at least ten times. This chain links TRBV20-1 with TRBJ2-3; 9 bases line up with TRBD2. This CDR3 spans 14 amino acids. V lost 6 bases and J lost 3; bases outside the gene matches: 7. Per the germline V gene, CDR1 is DFQATT and CDR2 is SNEGSKA (reference sequence). CDR3 in DNA: TGCAGTGCCATAGCGGGAGAAGCTACAGATACGCAGTATTTT. Protein product: CSAIAGEATDTQYF.

This clonotype has a handful of counts. The chain recombines TRBV24-1 with TRBJ2-7; the D gene could be TRBD1 or TRBD2 (5 bases each). This CDR3 contains 15 residues. Germline CDR1 is KGHDR and CDR2 is SFDVKD. V lost 3 bases and J 5 bases, leaving 16 bases between the germline ends. CDR3 coding DNA: TGTGCCACCAGTGATACAAGGGACCGTAAAAACGAGCAGTACTTC. Its translation is CATSDTRDRKNEQYF.

This clonotype has a count of ten or more. The chain has TRBV6-2 or TRBV6-3 and TRBJ1-1, with D perhaps matching TRBD1 (6 bases). The CDR3 extends over 12 amino acids. Trimming removed 8 bases at V and 4 bases at J, with 11 bases between. Germline V gene data show CDR1 as MNHEY and CDR2 as SVGEGT. DNA for the CDR3: TGTGCCAGCTGGGGGGGGGCCACTGAAGCTTTCTTT. Residues: CASWGGATEAFF.

This clonotype occurred many times. CDR3 nucleotides: TGCGCCAGCAGCCAGACAGGGATAGGGTCACCCCTCCACTTT. Amino acid sequence: CASSQTGIGSPLHF. V and J are TRBV4-3 and TRBJ1-6; 7 nucleotides align to TRBD1. This CDR3 has 14 residues. V was clipped by 3 bases and J by 10 bases; unmatched bases: 6. The germline V gene has CDR1 LGHNA and CDR2 YSLEER.

This clonotype has a count of ten or more. The chain recombines TRBV7-6 with TRBJ1-1; D gene uncertain. The V end lost 4 bases, the J end lost 5 bases, and 11 bases lay between the germline ends. The CDR3 covers 13 residues. CDR1 and CDR2 (germline): SGHVS, FNYEAQ. DNA of the CDR3: TGTGCCAGCAGCTCGTCCCGGGCGACTGAAGCTTTCTTT. As protein: CASSSSRATEAFF.

This clonotype was observed at least ten times. The gene calls are TRBV7-8 and TRBJ1-1, with D uncertain. Trimming left V 2 bases short and J 3 bases short, with 13 bases between. Germline CDR1 is SGHVS and CDR2 is FQNEAQ. This CDR3 has 15 amino acids. CDR3 nucleotide sequence: TGTGCCAGCAGCTTATCGGGATTCTGGCACACTGAAGCTTTCTTT. Translation: CASSLSGFWHTEAFF.

This clonotype was detected many times. The rearrangement joins TRBV7-3 to TRBJ1-1, with D uncertain. V lost 5 bases and J lost 0, with 7 bases in between. Germline CDR1 reads SGHTA; CDR2 reads FQGTGA. The CDR3 spans 13 residues. The CDR3 DNA sequence: TGTGCCAGCAGCGCCTACATGAACACTGAAGCTTTCTTT. Translating it yields CASSAYMNTEAFF.

This clonotype has a count of ten or more. The rearrangement joins TRBV4-1 to TRBJ2-3; 8 bases line up with TRBD1. The CDR3 sequence is 15 residues long. Unmatched junction bases numbered 3, after V lost 4 bases and J lost 0 bases. Germline V CDR1 and CDR2: MGHRA, YSYEKL. The CDR3 is CASSRTGPSTDTQYF. The CDR3, as DNA: TGCGCCAGCAGCCGGACAGGGCCTAGCACAGATACGCAGTATTTT.

This clonotype has a count of ten or more. The chain links TRBV20-1 to TRBJ2-5; either TRBD1 or TRBD2 may supply D (5 bases each). The germline V gene has CDR1 DFQATT and CDR2 SNEGSKA (reference sequence). The CDR3 length is 15 residues. V dropped 0 bases and J dropped 5 bases, with 16 bases sitting between them. For the CDR3, the DNA is TGCAGTGCTAGAGATCGGGGCCAGATCGGGGAGACCCAGTACTTC. Translating it yields CSARDRGQIGETQYF.

There are many counts of this clonotype. This rearrangement joins TRBV18 to TRBJ2-7; 10 bases are shared with TRBD1. Germline V CDR1 and CDR2: KGHSH, LQKENI. After removal of 0 bases from V and 2 bases from J, the junction contained 1 base not matched to a gene. CDR3 length: 15 residues. CDR3 loop: CASSPPGQGAYEQYF. The CDR3 nucleotides are TGTGCCAGCTCACCACCCGGACAGGGGGCCTACGAGCAGTACTTC.

This clonotype was detected many times. This chain joins TRBV5-1 and TRBJ2-3; 10 nucleotides line up with TRBD2. V lost 0 bases, J lost 2 bases, and 6 bases stayed unmatched. The V gene's germline CDR1 is SGHRS and CDR2 YFSETQ. The CDR3 is 17 amino acids. CDR3 sequence (DNA): TGCGCCAGCAGCTTGGGGGCTAGCGGGGGAATCACAGATACGCAGTATTTT. Its translation: CASSLGASGGITDTQYF.

This clonotype has at least ten counts. V is TRBV14 and J is TRBJ2-1; D might be TRBD1 (6 bases). Germline loops: CDR1 SGHDN, CDR2 FVKESK. The CDR3 loop spans 14 amino acids. Trimming left V 1 base short and J 6 bases short, with 10 bases between. The DNA of the CDR3 is TGTGCCAGCAGCCAAGGCCTCAGGGGCAATGAGCAGTTCTTC. Encoded protein: CASSQGLRGNEQFF.

This clonotype appeared many times. This chain uses TRBV7-9 with TRBJ2-7; D is unclear. Germline loops: CDR1 SEHNR, CDR2 FQNEAQ (reference sequence). V lost 1 base to trimming and J lost 3 bases, with 10 bases between them. The length of the CDR3 is 14 residues. The CDR3 region is CASSLGPLIYEQYF. The CDR3 DNA sequence: TGTGCCAGCAGCTTAGGTCCCCTGATCTACGAGCAGTACTTC. Variable domain in full (rest from reference TRBV7-9 and TRBJ2-7): DTGVSQNPRHKITKRGQNVTFRCDPISEHNRLYWYRQTLGQGPEFLTYFQNEAQLEKSRLLSDRFSAERPKGSFSTLEIQRTEQGDSAMYLCASSLGPLIYEQYFGPGTRLTVT.

This clonotype was observed at least ten times. The gene calls are TRBV10-3 and TRBJ2-4; the D gene could be TRBD1 or TRBD2 (5 bases each). The V gene's germline CDR1 is ENHRY and CDR2 SYGVKD. This CDR3 has 12 residues. V was shortened by 2 bases and J by 6 bases, with 5 bases between the two germline ends. DNA of the CDR3: TGTGCCATCAGTGAGGGGGGAAACATTCAGTACTTC. This codes for CAISEGGNIQYF.